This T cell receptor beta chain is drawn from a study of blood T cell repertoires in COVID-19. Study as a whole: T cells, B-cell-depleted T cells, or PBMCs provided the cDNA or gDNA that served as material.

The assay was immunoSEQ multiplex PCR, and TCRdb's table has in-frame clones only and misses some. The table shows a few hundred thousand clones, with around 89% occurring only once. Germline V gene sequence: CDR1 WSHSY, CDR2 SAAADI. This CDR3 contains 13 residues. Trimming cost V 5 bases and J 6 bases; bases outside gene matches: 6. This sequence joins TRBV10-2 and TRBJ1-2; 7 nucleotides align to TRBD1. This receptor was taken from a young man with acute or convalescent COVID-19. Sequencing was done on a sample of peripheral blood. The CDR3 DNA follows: TGCGCCAGCAGTCGTACAGGGGCGAATGGCTACACCTTC. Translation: CASSRTGANGYTF.